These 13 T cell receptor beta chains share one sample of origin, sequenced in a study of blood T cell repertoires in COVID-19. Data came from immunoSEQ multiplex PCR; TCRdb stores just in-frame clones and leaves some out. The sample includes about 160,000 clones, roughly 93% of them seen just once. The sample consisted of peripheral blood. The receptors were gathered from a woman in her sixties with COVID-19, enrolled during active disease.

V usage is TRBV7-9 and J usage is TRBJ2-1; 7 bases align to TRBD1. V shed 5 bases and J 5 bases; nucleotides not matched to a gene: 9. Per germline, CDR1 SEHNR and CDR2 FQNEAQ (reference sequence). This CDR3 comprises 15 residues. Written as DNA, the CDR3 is TGTGCCAGCAGCGCACCGGGACAGAGAAACAATGAGCAGTTCTTC. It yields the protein CASSAPGQRNNEQFF.

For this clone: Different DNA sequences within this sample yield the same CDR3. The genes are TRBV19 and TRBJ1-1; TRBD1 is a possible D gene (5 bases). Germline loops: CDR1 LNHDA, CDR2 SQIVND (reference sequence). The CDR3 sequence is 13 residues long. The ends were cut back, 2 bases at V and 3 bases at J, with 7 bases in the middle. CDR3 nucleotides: TGTGCCAGTAGTATACGGGGGGACACTGAAGCTTTCTTT. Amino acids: CASSIRGDTEAFF.

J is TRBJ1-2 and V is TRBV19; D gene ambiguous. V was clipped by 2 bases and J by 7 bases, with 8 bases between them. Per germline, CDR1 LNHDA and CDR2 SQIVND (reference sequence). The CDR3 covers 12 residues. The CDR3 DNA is TGTGCCAGTAGTATAATCGGTGGTGGCTACACCTTC. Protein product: CASSIIGGGYTF.

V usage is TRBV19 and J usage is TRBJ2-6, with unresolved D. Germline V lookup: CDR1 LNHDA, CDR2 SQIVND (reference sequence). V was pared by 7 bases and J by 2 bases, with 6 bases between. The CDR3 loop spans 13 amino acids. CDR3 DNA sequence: TGTGCCAGTAAACTGGCTGGGGCCAACGTCCTGACTTTC. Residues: CASKLAGANVLTF. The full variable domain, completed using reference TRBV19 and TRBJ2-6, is DGGITQSPKYLFRKEGQNVTLSCEQNLNHDAMYWYRQDPGQGLRLIYYSQIVNDFQKGDIAEGYSVSREKKESFPLTVTSAQKNPTAFYLCASKLAGANVLTFGAGSRLTVL.

In DNA form, the CDR3 reads TGTGCCAGCAGCAGGGACACTGGCTACACCTTC. It codes for CASSRDTGYTF. This chain joins TRBV2 and TRBJ1-2; D perhaps matches TRBD1 (6 bases). V lost 6 bases and J lost 7, with 9 bases in between. The germline V gene encodes CDR1 SNHLY and CDR2 FYNNEI. The CDR3 has 11 residues.

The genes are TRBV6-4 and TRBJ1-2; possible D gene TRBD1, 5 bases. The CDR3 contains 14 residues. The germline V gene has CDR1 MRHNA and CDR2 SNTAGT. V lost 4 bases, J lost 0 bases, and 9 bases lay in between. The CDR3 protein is CASSAGTSNYGYTF. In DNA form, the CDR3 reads TGTGCCAGCAGTGCCGGGACTTCTAACTATGGCTACACCTTC.

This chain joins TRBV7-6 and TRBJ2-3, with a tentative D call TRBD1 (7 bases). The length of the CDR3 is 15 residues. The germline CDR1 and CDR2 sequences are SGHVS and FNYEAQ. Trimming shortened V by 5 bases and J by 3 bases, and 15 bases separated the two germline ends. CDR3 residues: CASSPWQGGTDTQYF. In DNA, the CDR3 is TGTGCCAGCAGCCCCTGGCAGGGGGGTACAGATACGCAGTATTTT.

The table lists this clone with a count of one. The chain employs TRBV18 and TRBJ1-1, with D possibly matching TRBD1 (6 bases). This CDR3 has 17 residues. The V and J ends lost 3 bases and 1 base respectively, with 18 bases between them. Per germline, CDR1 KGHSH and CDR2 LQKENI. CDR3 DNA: TGTGCCAGCTCACCCCGAGCAGGGGCATCGGAGAACACTGAAGCTTTCTTT. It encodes CASSPRAGASENTEAFF.

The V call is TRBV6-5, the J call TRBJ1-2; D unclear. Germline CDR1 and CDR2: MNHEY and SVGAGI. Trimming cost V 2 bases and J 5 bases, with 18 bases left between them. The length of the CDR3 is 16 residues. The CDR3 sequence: CASSYKMDWDDYGYTF. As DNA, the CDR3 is TGTGCCAGCAGTTACAAGATGGACTGGGATGATTATGGCTACACCTTC.

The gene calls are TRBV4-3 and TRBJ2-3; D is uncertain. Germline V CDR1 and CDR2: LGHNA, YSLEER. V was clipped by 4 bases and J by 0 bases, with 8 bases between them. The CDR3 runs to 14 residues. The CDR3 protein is CASSPSDSTDTQYF. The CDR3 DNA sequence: TGCGCCAGCAGCCCTAGTGACAGCACAGATACGCAGTATTTT.

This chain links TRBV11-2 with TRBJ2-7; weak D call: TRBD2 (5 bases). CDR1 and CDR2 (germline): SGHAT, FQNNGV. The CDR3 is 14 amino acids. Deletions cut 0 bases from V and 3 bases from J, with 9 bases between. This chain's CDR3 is CASSLERTLYEQYF. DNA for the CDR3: TGTGCCAGCAGCTTAGAACGGACTCTCTACGAGCAGTACTTC.

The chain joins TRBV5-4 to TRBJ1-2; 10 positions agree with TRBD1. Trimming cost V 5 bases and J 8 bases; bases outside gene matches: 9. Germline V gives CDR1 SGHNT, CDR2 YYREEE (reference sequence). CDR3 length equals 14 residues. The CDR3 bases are TGTGCCAGCAGACGGACAGGGGGTAGGGAGGGCTACACCTTC. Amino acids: CASRRTGGREGYTF.

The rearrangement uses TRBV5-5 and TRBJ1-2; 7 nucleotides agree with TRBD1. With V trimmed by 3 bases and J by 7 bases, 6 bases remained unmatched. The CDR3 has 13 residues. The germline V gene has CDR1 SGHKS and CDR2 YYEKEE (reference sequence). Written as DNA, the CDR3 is TGTGCCAGCAGCTCCGGACAGGACACTGGCTACACCTTC. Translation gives CASSSGQDTGYTF.